A single T cell receptor beta chain is shown here with its context. What it binds is not known. Germline CDR1 is LNHDA and CDR2 is SQIVND (reference sequence). This CDR3 has 14 residues. The V and J ends lost 3 bases and 7 bases respectively, with 16 bases between them. The sample comes from a study of T cells in localized non-small cell lung cancer. Study-wide findings and caveats: There were a median roughly 59 of the top 100 tumor clones appearing in adjacent lung.

Only in-frame clones appear in the TCRdb table, and some are missing; sequencing was by immunoSEQ multiplex PCR. Among fewer than 40,000 clones listed, under 85% were seen once. The TCR sequence derives from a male donor aged 60 or older with stage II squamous cell lung carcinoma. The rearrangement links TRBV19 to TRBJ2-7, with D possibly being TRBD1 or TRBD2 (5 bases each). Material: peripheral blood, obtained before any cancer treatment. CDR3 sequence reads: CASSMRDHAGEQYF. The CDR3 DNA reads TGTGCCAGTAGTATGAGGGACCACGCTGGGGAGCAGTACTTC.